The TCR beta chain under discussion was sequenced for a study of shared T cell receptors in the human thymus. The table lists this clone with a few counts. Method: immunoSEQ multiplex PCR; TCRdb's copy keeps in-frame clones and lacks some. The table lists about 660,000 clones, more than 70% of them singletons, with under 0.01% in the top ten. This sample was shared with a second study, whose subject was human thymus T cells. That publication notes: Resected material from corrective heart surgery provided the thymus tissue analysed. Repertoires sampled from thymus and blood appeared biased in V and J gene usage.

Sequencing was done on a sample of thymocytes. This TCR was recovered from a boy in the first two years of life with a congenital heart defect.

The chain's CDR3 is CASSVETGGDEQYF. In DNA form, the CDR3 reads TGTGCCAGCAGCGTAGAAACAGGGGGGGACGAGCAGTACTTC. The rearrangement links TRBV9 to TRBJ2-5; tentative D call: TRBD1 (8 bases). The J call may be incorrect, as the DNA end agrees better with TRBJ2-7. This CDR3 spans 14 amino acids. The V gene's germline CDR1 is SGDLS and CDR2 YYNGEE.